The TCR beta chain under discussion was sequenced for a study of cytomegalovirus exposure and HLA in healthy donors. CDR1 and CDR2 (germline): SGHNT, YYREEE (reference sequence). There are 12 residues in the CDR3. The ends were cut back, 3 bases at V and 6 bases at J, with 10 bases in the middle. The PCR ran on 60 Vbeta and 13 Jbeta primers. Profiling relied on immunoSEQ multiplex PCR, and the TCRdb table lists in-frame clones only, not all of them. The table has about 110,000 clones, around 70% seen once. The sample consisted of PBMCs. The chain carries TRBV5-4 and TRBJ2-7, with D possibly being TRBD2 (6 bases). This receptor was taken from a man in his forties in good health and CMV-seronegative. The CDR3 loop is CASSWGDGEQYF. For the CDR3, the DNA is TGTGCCAGCAGCTGGGGGGATGGCGAGCAGTACTTC. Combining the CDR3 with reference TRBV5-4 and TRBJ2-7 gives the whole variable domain ETGVTQSPTHLIKTRGQQVTLRCSSQSGHNTVSWYQQALGQGPQFIFQYYREEENGRGNFPPRFSGLQFPNYSSELNVNALELDDSALYLCASSWGDGEQYFGPGTRLTVT.